This T cell receptor beta chain was observed in a study of Ad26.COV2.S vaccination and SARS-CoV-2 variants. Study-level information: In the COV1001 trial, the donor was in the Ad26.COV2.S arm.

This clone has more than one count but fewer than ten. This CDR3 is built from 12 residues. Germline V gene data show CDR1 as SQVTM and CDR2 as ANQGSEA. Trimming pared 4 bases from V and 2 bases from J, leaving 9 bases between. Some clones are missing from TCRdb's copy, which holds only in-frame ones; the method was immunoSEQ multiplex PCR. The table shows some 340,000 clones, with around four fifths occurring only once. Regarding treatment: approximately 18 received Ad26.COV2.S at low or high dose, single or two shots; 5 received placebo; per-sample allocation not given. Sampling occurred on day 63 after the first vaccine or placebo injection. Built on an Ad26 vector, the vaccine expressed Wuhan-strain SARS-CoV-2 spike.

The sequence was collected from a person aged 18-60 years who received the Ad26.COV2.S COVID-19 vaccine or a placebo. J is TRBJ2-7 and V is TRBV29-1; weak D call: TRBD1 (5 bases). Sequenced material: peripheral blood, taken in a trial of Ad26.COV2.S vaccine versus placebo. The chain's CDR3 is CSVGSGTYEQYF. CDR3 nucleotide sequence: TGCAGCGTTGGGTCAGGGACCTACGAGCAGTACTTC.